The 10 T cell receptor beta chains below come from one sample, sequenced in a study of neoadjuvant anti-PD-1 for oral cavity cancer. Some clones are missing from TCRdb's copy, which holds only in-frame ones; the method was immunoSEQ multiplex PCR. This sample carries roughly 6,600 clones, around 72% of them seen once, and the ten largest clones take 2.5% to 3.5%. Source: PBMCs, taken before nivolumab (anti-PD-1) treatment. These receptors originate from a person aged 35 to 85 with oral cavity squamous cell carcinoma.

This clone was recorded only once. The rearrangement uses TRBV9 and TRBJ2-7; D possibly corresponds to TRBD2 (5 bases). The V gene's germline CDR1 is SGDLS and CDR2 YYNGEE. Trimming pared 4 bases from V and 2 bases from J, leaving 19 bases between. The CDR3 has 16 residues. CDR3 nucleotide sequence: TGTGCCAGCAGCCCCCGAGCGGCTGGGGTTACCTACGAGCAGTACTTC. It specifies CASSPRAAGVTYEQYF.

The chain couples TRBV11-3 to TRBJ2-3; 7 nucleotides agree with TRBD1. This CDR3 is 16 amino acids long. Unmatched junction bases numbered 5, after V lost 1 base and J lost 1 base. The V gene's germline CDR1 is SGHNT and CDR2 YENEEA. The CDR3 DNA reads as TGTGCCAGCAGCTTAGTAGCAGGGGGTGGCACAGATACGCAGTATTTT. Translation gives CASSLVAGGGTDTQYF.

The genes are TRBV30 and TRBJ1-4, with TRBD1 matching 7 bases. The J segment lost 7 bases and the V segment lost 3 bases, leaving 8 bases of the junction unmatched. CDR3 length equals 14 residues. Germline CDR1 reads GTSNPN; CDR2 reads SVGIG (reference sequence). The CDR3 here is CAWRDNRGGEKLFF. Written as DNA, the CDR3 is TGTGCCTGGAGGGACAACAGGGGTGGTGAAAAACTGTTTTTT.

The chain uses TRBV7-9 and TRBJ2-1; 8 bases are shared with TRBD2. Per germline, CDR1 SEHNR and CDR2 FQNEAQ (reference sequence). Trimming cost V 2 bases and J 7 bases; bases outside gene matches: 10. The CDR3 loop spans 16 amino acids. The CDR3 DNA follows: TGTGCCAGCAGCTTACGGCGGGGGGCGCGGGAGAATGAGCAGTTCTTC. Translated, it gives CASSLRRGARENEQFF. The variable domain in full, with the rest retrieved from reference TRBV7-9 and TRBJ2-1, is DTGVSQNPRHKITKRGQNVTFRCDPISEHNRLYWYRQTLGQGPEFLTYFQNEAQLEKSRLLSDRFSAERPKGSFSTLEIQRTEQGDSAMYLCASSLRRGARENEQFFGPGTRLTVL.

This clone is judged large (0.1 to 1%). The chain recombines TRBV27 with TRBJ1-2, with 7 bases aligning to TRBD1. CDR3 size: 14 residues. J gave up 7 bases and V 0 bases, and 5 bases lay outside the gene matches. Germline V lookup: CDR1 MNHEY, CDR2 SMNVEV (reference sequence). The CDR3 here is CASSLSTGMSGYTF. The CDR3 DNA follows: TGTGCCAGCAGTTTATCGACAGGGATGAGTGGCTACACCTTC.

This clone was picked up a small number of times. The CDR3 loop reads CASSMTTTYEQYF. CDR3 DNA sequence: TGTGCCAGTAGTATGACTACCACCTACGAGCAGTACTTC. The genes are TRBV19 and TRBJ2-7; a possible D gene is TRBD2 (5 bases). The V and J ends lost 3 bases and 2 bases respectively, with 8 bases between them. The CDR3 runs 13 residues. Germline V gives CDR1 LNHDA, CDR2 SQIVND (reference sequence).

The rearrangement links TRBV5-4 to TRBJ1-2; 11 bases map to TRBD1. V lost 4 bases to trimming and J lost 1 base; unmatched junction nucleotides: 9. The germline V gene has CDR1 SGHNT and CDR2 YYREEE (reference sequence). The CDR3 sequence is 17 residues long. Here the CDR3 reads CASSERDRGRSNYGYTF. The CDR3 DNA is TGTGCCAGCAGCGAACGGGACAGGGGGAGAAGTAACTATGGCTACACCTTC.

V usage is TRBV27 and J usage is TRBJ1-1; a weak D match, TRBD1 (6 bases). The CDR3 has 13 amino acids. V was clipped by 3 bases and J by 7 bases, with 12 bases between them. Germline V CDR1 and CDR2: MNHEY, SMNVEV (reference sequence). CDR3 bases: TGTGCCAGCAGTTTCTTCGGACAGAATGAAGCTTTCTTT. This sequence encodes CASSFFGQNEAFF.

The gene calls are TRBV4-3 and TRBJ1-2, with 7 bases lining up with TRBD1. V shed 0 bases and J 4 bases; nucleotides not matched to a gene: 5. The V gene's germline CDR1 is LGHNA and CDR2 YSLEER. CDR3 length: 15 amino acids. This chain's CDR3 is CASSQDPAGGYGYTF. DNA for the CDR3: TGCGCCAGCAGCCAAGATCCCGCAGGGGGCTATGGCTACACCTTC.

This chain uses TRBV7-2 with TRBJ2-2; D remains ambiguous. This CDR3 region has 15 residues. V was trimmed by 8 bases and J by 0 bases, leaving 13 bases between them. Germline V gene data show CDR1 as SGHTA and CDR2 as FQGNSA. The CDR3 nucleotides are TGTGCCAGCGCCGAGACACTTACGAACACCGGGGAGCTGTTTTTT. Its protein product is CASAETLTNTGELFF.